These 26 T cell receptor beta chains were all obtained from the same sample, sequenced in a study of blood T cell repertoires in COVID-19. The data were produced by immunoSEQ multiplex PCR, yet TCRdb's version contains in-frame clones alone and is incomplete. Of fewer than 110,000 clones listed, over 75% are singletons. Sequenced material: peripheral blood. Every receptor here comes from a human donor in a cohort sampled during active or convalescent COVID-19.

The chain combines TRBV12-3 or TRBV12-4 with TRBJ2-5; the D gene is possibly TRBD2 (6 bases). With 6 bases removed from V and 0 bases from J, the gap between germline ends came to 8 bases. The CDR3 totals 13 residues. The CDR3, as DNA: TGTGCCAGCAGCGCGGGGAACCAAGAGACCCAGTACTTC. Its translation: CASSAGNQETQYF.

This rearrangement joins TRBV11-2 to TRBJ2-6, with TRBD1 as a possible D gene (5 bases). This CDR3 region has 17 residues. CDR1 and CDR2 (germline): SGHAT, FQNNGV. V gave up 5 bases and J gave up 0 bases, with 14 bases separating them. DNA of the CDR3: TGTGCCAGCAGCCCTTGGGGCTGGAGCTCTGGGGCCAACGTCCTGACTTTC. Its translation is CASSPWGWSSGANVLTF.

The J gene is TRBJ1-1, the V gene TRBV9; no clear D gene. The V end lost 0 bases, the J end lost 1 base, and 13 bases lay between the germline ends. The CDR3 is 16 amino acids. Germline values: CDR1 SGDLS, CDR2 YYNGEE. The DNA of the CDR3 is TGTGCCAGCAGCGTAGTCACCACGTCGGGGAACACTGAAGCTTTCTTT. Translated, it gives CASSVVTTSGNTEAFF.

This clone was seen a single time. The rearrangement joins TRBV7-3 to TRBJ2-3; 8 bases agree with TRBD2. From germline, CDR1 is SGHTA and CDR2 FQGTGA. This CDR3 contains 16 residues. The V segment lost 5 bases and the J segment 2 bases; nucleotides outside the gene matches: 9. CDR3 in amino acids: CASSEGNSGDTDTQYF. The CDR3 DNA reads TGTGCCAGCAGCGAAGGGAATAGCGGGGACACAGATACGCAGTATTTT.

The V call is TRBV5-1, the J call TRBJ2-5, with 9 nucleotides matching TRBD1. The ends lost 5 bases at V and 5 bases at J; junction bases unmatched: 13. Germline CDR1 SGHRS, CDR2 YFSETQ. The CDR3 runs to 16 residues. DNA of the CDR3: TGCGCCAGCAGATCTCTGGGACAGGGAGGCGGGGAGACCCAGTACTTC. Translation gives CASRSLGQGGGETQYF. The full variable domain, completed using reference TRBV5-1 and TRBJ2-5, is KAGVTQTPRYLIKTRGQQVTLSCSPISGHRSVSWYQQTPGQGLQFLFEYFSETQRNKGNFPGRFSGRQFSNSRSEMNVSTLELGDSALYLCASRSLGQGGGETQYFGPGTRLLVL.

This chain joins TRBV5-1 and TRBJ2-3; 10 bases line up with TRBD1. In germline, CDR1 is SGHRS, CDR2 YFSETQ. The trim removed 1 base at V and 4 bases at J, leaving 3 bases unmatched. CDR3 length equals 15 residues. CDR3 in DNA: TGCGCCAGCAGCTTGCCGACAGGGGGCGCAGATACGCAGTATTTT. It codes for CASSLPTGGADTQYF.

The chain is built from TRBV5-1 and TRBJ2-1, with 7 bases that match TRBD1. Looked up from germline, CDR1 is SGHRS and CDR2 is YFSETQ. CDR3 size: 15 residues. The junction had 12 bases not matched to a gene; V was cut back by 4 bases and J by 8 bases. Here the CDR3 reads CASSQPKGAVDEQFF. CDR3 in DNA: TGCGCCAGCAGCCAACCTAAGGGGGCCGTCGATGAGCAGTTCTTC.

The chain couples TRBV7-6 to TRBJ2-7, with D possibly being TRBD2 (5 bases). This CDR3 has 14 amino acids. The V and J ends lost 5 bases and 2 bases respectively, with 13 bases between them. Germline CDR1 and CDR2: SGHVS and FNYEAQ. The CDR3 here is CASSPGREPYEQYF. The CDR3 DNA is TGTGCCAGCAGCCCTGGGAGAGAACCCTACGAGCAGTACTTC.

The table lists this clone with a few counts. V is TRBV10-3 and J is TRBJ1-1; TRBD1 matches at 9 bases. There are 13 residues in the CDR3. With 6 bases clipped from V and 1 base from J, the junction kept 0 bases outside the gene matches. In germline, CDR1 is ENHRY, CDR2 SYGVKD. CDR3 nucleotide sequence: TGTGCCATCAGGGACAGGGGGAACACTGAAGCTTTCTTT. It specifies CAIRDRGNTEAFF.

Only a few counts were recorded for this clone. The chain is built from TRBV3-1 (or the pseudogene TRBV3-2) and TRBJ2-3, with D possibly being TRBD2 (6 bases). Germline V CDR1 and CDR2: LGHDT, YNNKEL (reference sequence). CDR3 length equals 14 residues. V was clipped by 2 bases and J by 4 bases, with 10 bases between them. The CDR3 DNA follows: TGTGCCAGCAGCCAAAACGCGGGGTCAGATACGCAGTATTTT. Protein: CASSQNAGSDTQYF.

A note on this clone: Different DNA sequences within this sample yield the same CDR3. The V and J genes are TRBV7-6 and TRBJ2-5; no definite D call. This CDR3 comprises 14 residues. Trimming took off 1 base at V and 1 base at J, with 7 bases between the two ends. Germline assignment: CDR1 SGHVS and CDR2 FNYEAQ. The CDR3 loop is CASSLGTVQETQYF. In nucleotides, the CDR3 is TGTGCCAGCAGCTTAGGTACAGTCCAAGAGACCCAGTACTTC. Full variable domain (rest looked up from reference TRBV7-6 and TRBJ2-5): GAGVSQSPRYKVTKRGQDVALRCDPISGHVSLYWYRQALGQGPEFLTYFNYEAQQDKSGLPNDRFSAERPEGSISTLTIQRTEQRDSAMYRCASSLGTVQETQYFGPGTRLLVL.

The CDR3 bases are TGTGCCAGCAGCCGATTTTCAATAGGGGCCACTGAAGCTTTCTTT. Translation gives CASSRFSIGATEAFF. This chain joins TRBV9 and TRBJ1-1, with D maybe TRBD1 (5 bases). This CDR3 has 15 residues. V lost 4 bases to trimming and J lost 4 bases, with 17 bases between them. Germline CDR1 SGDLS, CDR2 YYNGEE.

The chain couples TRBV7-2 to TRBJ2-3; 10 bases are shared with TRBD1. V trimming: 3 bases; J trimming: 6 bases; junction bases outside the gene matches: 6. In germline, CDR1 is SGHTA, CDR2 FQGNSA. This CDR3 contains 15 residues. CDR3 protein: CASSLTGGFTDTQYF. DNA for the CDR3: TGTGCCAGCAGCTTGACAGGGGGCTTTACGGATACGCAGTATTTT.

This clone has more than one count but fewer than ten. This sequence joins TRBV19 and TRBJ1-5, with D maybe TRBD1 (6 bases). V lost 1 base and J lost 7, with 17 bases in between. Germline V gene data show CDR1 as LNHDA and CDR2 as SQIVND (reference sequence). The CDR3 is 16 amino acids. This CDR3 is CASSIGTANSQQPQHF. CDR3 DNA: TGTGCCAGTAGTATAGGGACAGCGAATTCGCAGCAGCCCCAGCATTTT.

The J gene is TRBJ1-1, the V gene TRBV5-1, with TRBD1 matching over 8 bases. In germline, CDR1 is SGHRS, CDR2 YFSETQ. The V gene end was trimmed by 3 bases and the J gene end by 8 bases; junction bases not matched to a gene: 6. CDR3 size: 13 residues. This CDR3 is CASSSQGDGEAFF. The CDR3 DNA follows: TGCGCCAGCAGCTCACAGGGGGATGGCGAAGCTTTCTTT.

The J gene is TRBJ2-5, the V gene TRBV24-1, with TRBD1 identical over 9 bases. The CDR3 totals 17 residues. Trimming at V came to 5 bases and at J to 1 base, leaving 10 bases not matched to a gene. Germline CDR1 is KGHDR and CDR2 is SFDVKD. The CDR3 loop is CATSGFSGTGSQETQYF. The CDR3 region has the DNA TGTGCCACCAGTGGCTTCTCCGGGACAGGGAGCCAAGAGACCCAGTACTTC.

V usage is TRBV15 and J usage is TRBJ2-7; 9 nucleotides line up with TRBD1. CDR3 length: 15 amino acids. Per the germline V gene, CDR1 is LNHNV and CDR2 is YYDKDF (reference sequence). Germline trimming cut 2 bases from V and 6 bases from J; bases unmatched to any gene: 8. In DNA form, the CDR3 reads TGTGCCACCAGCAGACGGCTCGGGACAGGGTCCGAGCAGTACTTC. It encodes CATSRRLGTGSEQYF.

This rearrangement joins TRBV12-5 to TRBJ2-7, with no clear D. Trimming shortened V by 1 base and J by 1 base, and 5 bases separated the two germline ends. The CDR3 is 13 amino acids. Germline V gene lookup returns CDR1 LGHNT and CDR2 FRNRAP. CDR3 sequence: CASGLGASYEQYF. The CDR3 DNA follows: TGTGCTAGTGGTTTGGGGGCATCCTACGAGCAGTACTTC. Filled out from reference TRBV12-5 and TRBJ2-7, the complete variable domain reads DARVTQTPRHKVTEMGQEVTMRCQPILGHNTVFWYRQTMMQGLELLAYFRNRAPLDDSGMPKDRFSAEMPDATLATLKIQPSEPRDSAVYFCASGLGASYEQYFGPGTRLTVT.

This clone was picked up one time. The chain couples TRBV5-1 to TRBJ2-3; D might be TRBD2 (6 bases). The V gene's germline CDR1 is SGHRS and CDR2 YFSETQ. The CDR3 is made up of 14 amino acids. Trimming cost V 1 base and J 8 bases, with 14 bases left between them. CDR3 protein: CASSLTSPRVTQYF. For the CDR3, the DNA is TGCGCCAGCAGCTTGACTAGCCCGCGGGTTACGCAGTATTTT.

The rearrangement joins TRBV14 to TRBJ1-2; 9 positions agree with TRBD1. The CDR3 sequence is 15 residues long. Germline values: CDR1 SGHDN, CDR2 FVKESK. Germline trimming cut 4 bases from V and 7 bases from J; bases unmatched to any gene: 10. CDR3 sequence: CASSRTGTGKGGYTF. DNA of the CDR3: TGTGCCAGCAGCCGAACCGGGACAGGGAAGGGTGGCTACACCTTC. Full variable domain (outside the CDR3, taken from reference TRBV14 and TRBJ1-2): EAGVTQFPSHSVIEKGQTVTLRCDPISGHDNLYWYRRVMGKEIKFLLHFVKESKQDESGMPNNRFLAERTGGTYSTLKVQPAELEDSGVYFCASSRTGTGKGGYTFGSGTRLTVV.

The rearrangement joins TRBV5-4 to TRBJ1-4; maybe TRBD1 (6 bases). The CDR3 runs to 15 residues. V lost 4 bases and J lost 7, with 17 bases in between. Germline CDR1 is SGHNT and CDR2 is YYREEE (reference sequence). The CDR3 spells CASSPKGGVSEKLFF. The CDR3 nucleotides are TGTGCCAGCAGCCCGAAGGGGGGGGTCAGTGAAAAACTGTTTTTT.

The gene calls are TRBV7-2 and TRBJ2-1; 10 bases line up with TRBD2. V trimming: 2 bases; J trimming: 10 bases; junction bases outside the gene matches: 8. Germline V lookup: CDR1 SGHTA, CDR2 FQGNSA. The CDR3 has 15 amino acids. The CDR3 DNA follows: TGTGCCAGCAGCTTAACTAGCGGGGAGGGGGGAGAGCAGTTCTTC. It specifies CASSLTSGEGGEQFF.

Here the CDR3 DNA reads TGTGCCAGCAGTTTTATGGTAGACACTGAAGCTTTCTTT. Its translation: CASSFMVDTEAFF. This rearrangement joins TRBV27 to TRBJ1-1; D gene ambiguous. CDR1 and CDR2 from the germline V gene are MNHEY and SMNVEV (reference sequence). V shed 3 bases and J shed 3 bases, with 8 bases lying between them. The CDR3 is 13 amino acids.

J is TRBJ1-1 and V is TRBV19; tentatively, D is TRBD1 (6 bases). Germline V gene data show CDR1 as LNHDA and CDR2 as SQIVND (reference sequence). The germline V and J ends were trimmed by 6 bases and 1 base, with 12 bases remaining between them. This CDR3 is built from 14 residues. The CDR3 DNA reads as TGTGCCAGTAGGCCGGGACACAGGAACACTGAAGCTTTCTTT. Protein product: CASRPGHRNTEAFF.

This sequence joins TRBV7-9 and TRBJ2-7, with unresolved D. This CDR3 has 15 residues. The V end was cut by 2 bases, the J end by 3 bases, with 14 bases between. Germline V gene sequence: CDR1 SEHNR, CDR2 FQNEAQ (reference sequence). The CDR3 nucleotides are TGTGCCAGCAGCTTACGGCGGAATAACGACTACGAGCAGTACTTC. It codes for CASSLRRNNDYEQYF.

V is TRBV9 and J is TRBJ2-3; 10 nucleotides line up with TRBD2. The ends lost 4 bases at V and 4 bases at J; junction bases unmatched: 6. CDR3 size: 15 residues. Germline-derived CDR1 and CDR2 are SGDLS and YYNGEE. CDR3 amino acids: CASSHSGGAADTQYF. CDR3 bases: TGTGCCAGCAGCCACAGCGGGGGGGCCGCAGATACGCAGTATTTT. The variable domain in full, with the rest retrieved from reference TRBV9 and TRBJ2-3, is DSGVTQTPKHLITATGQRVTLRCSPRSGDLSVYWYQQSLDQGLQFLIQYYNGEERAKGNILERFSAQQFPDLHSELNLSSLELGDSALYFCASSHSGGAADTQYFGPGTRLTVL.